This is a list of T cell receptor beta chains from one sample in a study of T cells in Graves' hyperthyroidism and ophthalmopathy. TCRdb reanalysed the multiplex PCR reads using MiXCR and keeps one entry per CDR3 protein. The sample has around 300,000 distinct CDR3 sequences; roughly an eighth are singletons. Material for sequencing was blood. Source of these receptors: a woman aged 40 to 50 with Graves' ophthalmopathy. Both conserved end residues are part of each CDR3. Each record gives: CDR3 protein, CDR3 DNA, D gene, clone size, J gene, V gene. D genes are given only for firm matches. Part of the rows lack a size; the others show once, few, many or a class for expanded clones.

CDR3: CASASNRSRNQPQHF; DNA: TGTGCCAGTGCCTCAAACAGGAGTAGGAATCAGCCCCAGCATTTT; D: -; size: few; J: TRBJ1-5; V: TRBV6-1
CDR3: CATSDRARGNTGELFF; DNA: TGTGCCACCAGTGACAGGGCACGGGGGAACACCGGGGAGCTGTTTTTT; D: -; size: -; J: TRBJ2-2; V: TRBV24-1
CDR3: CSAYWTGSDEQFF; DNA: TGCAGTGCTTATTGGACGGGGTCGGACGAGCAGTTCTTC; D: -; size: -; J: TRBJ2-1; V: TRBV20-1
CDR3: CASSLMPDTQYF; DNA: TGTGCCAGCAGTTTAATGCCAGATACGCAGTATTTT; D: -; size: many; J: TRBJ2-3; V: TRBV12-3/TRBV12-4
CDR3: CASSLGLKPGEGYTF; DNA: TGTGCCAGCAGCTTGGGACTAAAGCCCGGTGAGGGCTACACCTTC; D: -; size: many; J: TRBJ1-2; V: TRBV5-8
CDR3: CATTRGQGYEQYF; DNA: TGCGCCACCACTCGGGGACAGGGATACGAGCAGTACTTC; D: TRBD1; size: few; J: TRBJ2-7; V: TRBV5-1
CDR3: CASSTDRYQPQHF; DNA: TGTGCCAGCAGCACAGACAGATATCAGCCCCAGCATTTT; D: -; size: many; J: TRBJ1-5; V: TRBV11-2
CDR3: CAGRTGNQPQHF; DNA: TGTGCCGGTAGGACAGGGAACCAGCCCCAGCATTTT; D: TRBD1; size: many; J: TRBJ1-5; V: TRBV12-3/TRBV12-4
CDR3: CASSERGQESEAFF; DNA: TGTGCCAGCAGTGAACGTGGCCAGGAGAGTGAAGCTTTCTTT; D: -; size: many; J: TRBJ1-1; V: TRBV25-1
CDR3: CASSFSGNTGELFF; DNA: TGTGCCAGCAGCTTCTCAGGGAACACCGGGGAGCTGTTTTTT; D: -; size: -; J: TRBJ2-2; V: TRBV5-6
CDR3: CASSLVRRDEQFF; DNA: TGTGCCAGCAGCTTAGTTAGGAGGGATGAGCAGTTCTTC; D: -; size: -; J: TRBJ2-1; V: TRBV7-9
CDR3: CASRKTSGTYEQYF; DNA: TGTGCCAGCAGGAAGACTAGCGGGACCTACGAGCAGTACTTC; D: TRBD2; size: many; J: TRBJ2-7; V: TRBV6-1
CDR3: CASSLGNYNEQFF; DNA: TGTGCCAGTAGTTTGGGAAACTACAATGAGCAGTTCTTC; D: -; size: many; J: TRBJ2-1; V: TRBV19
CDR3: CASSLKGSYGYTF; DNA: TGTGCCAGCAGCTTGAAGGGCTCCTATGGCTACACCTTC; D: -; size: many; J: TRBJ1-2; V: TRBV5-4
CDR3: CASSLGSGADTQYF; DNA: TGTGCCAGCAGCTTAGGGTCGGGGGCAGATACGCAGTATTTT; D: -; size: many; J: TRBJ2-3; V: TRBV7-9
CDR3: CASSIGGSGANVLTF; DNA: TGTGCCAGTAGTATAGGGGGTTCTGGGGCCAACGTCCTGACTTTC; D: -; size: many; J: TRBJ2-6; V: TRBV19
CDR3: CASSQYEGDRLGTEAFF; DNA: TGCGCCAGCAGCCAATATGAAGGGGACAGACTGGGGACTGAAGCTTTCTTT; D: TRBD1; size: few; J: TRBJ1-1; V: TRBV4-1
CDR3: CASTLRPGQVNSPLHF; DNA: TGTGCCAGCACTCTACGGCCGGGACAGGTTAATTCACCCCTCCACTTT; D: TRBD1; size: many; J: TRBJ1-6; V: TRBV27
CDR3: CASSQKDLKAYEQYF; DNA: TGTGCCAGCAGCCAAAAGGATCTTAAAGCCTACGAGCAGTACTTC; D: -; size: once; J: TRBJ2-7; V: TRBV14
CDR3: CATTPTGASNEQFF; DNA: TGTGCCACCACCCCCACAGGGGCGAGCAATGAGCAGTTCTTC; D: TRBD1; size: many; J: TRBJ2-1; V: TRBV24-1
CDR3: CATSRVSGAGELFF; DNA: TGTGCCACCAGCAGAGTTTCCGGGGCCGGGGAGCTGTTTTTT; D: -; size: few; J: TRBJ2-2; V: TRBV15
CDR3: CAISDREHSYNEQFF; DNA: TGTGCCATCAGTGATAGGGAGCACTCCTACAATGAGCAGTTCTTC; D: -; size: many; J: TRBJ2-1; V: TRBV10-3
CDR3: CASSEGWGGQTNEKLFF; DNA: TGTGCCAGCAGTGAAGGGTGGGGGGGACAAACTAATGAAAAACTGTTTTTT; D: -; size: many; J: TRBJ1-4; V: TRBV6-1
CDR3: CASSEAASRIYNEQFF; DNA: TGTGCCAGCAGTGAAGCCGCATCGAGGATCTACAATGAGCAGTTCTTC; D: -; size: many; J: TRBJ2-1; V: TRBV6-1
CDR3: CASRRQFHTEAFF; DNA: TGTGCCAGCAGGCGACAGTTCCACACTGAAGCTTTCTTT; D: -; size: -; J: TRBJ1-1; V: TRBV6-1
CDR3: CASSLLAGGPFNEQFF; DNA: TGTGCCAGCAGCTTACTGGCGGGAGGGCCCTTCAATGAGCAGTTCTTC; D: TRBD2; size: -; J: TRBJ2-1; V: TRBV11-3
CDR3: CASSGTSVETQYF; DNA: TGTGCCAGCAGCGGGACTAGTGTGGAGACCCAGTACTTC; D: TRBD2; size: many; J: TRBJ2-5; V: TRBV2
CDR3: CASSQAGRQGYGYTF; DNA: TGTGCCAGCAGCCAAGCTGGTCGGCAGGGGTATGGCTACACCTTC; D: -; size: -; J: TRBJ1-2; V: TRBV14